What follows are 13 T cell receptor beta chains derived from one specimen sequenced in a study of blood T cell repertoires in COVID-19. The protocol was immunoSEQ multiplex PCR, while the TCRdb copy is restricted to in-frame clones and leaves out a portion. The table lists tens of thousands of clones, approximately 88% of them singletons, with approximately 17% in the top ten. Sequencing used peripheral blood. The receptors were sampled from a man in his 70s with active COVID-19.

This clone was recorded only once. The chain employs TRBV5-1 and TRBJ1-1; TRBD1 matches at 7 bases. The V and J ends lost 3 bases and 0 bases, in that order; junction bases with no gene match: 5. This CDR3 is 15 amino acids long. Germline V lookup: CDR1 SGHRS, CDR2 YFSETQ. The CDR3 DNA follows: TGCGCCAGCAGCTCTCAGACAGGGATGAACACTGAAGCTTTCTTT. Translating it yields CASSSQTGMNTEAFF.

This clone is deemed medium-sized (0.01 to 0.1%). The chain couples TRBV7-2 to TRBJ1-3; D is ambiguous. V lost 3 bases to trimming and J lost 4 bases, with 7 bases between them. The CDR3 covers 13 residues. In germline, CDR1 is SGHTA, CDR2 FQGNSA. Here the CDR3 DNA reads TGTGCCAGCAGCTTGAGGGTCGGAAACACCATATATTTT. Translating gives CASSLRVGNTIYF.

The genes are TRBV7-9 and TRBJ2-5; 7 bases align to TRBD1. The CDR3 contains 17 residues. Germline CDR1 SEHNR, CDR2 FQNEAQ (reference sequence). Trimming removed 5 bases from V and 2 bases from J; junction bases left unmatched: 14. In DNA, the CDR3 is TGTGCCAGCAGCCCCCAAATCGGACAGGTACCACAAGAGACCCAGTACTTC. Its protein product is CASSPQIGQVPQETQYF.

This chain connects TRBV2 to TRBJ2-3; 8 bases line up with TRBD2. This CDR3 has 15 residues. Per germline, CDR1 SNHLY and CDR2 FYNNEI. V shed 1 base and J 1 base; nucleotides not matched to a gene: 1. The CDR3 coding sequence is TGTGCCAGCAGTGAAGGGCGGGGGGGCACAGATACGCAGTATTTT. Amino acid sequence: CASSEGRGGTDTQYF.

This clone was picked up one time. The rearrangement uses TRBV18 and TRBJ2-5, with TRBD2 matching 7 bases. This CDR3 spans 13 amino acids. Germline V gives CDR1 KGHSH, CDR2 LQKENI. Germline trimming cut 6 bases from V and 2 bases from J; bases unmatched to any gene: 3. The CDR3 DNA sequence: TGTGCCAGCTCCGGCGGGAGACAAGAGACCCAGTACTTC. Translation gives CASSGGRQETQYF.

The chain combines TRBV6-2 or TRBV6-3 with TRBJ2-3; D may be TRBD2 (5 bases). The germline CDR1 and CDR2 sequences are MNHEY and SVGEGT. This CDR3 is 13 amino acids long. Trimming left V 2 bases short and J 10 bases short, with 13 bases between. The CDR3 region has the DNA TGTGCCAGCAGTTACGCGGGCGAGGACCCGCAGTATTTT. As protein: CASSYAGEDPQYF.

The CDR3 reads CASSQDRGRGYGYTF. The CDR3 nucleotides read TGTGCCAGCAGCCAAGACAGGGGGCGCGGCTATGGCTACACCTTC. V is TRBV14 and J is TRBJ1-2, with 8 bases that match TRBD1. Germline V gene lookup returns CDR1 SGHDN and CDR2 FVKESK. The CDR3 extends over 15 amino acids. Germline trimming cut 0 bases from V and 4 bases from J; bases unmatched to any gene: 4.

The chain carries TRBV19 and TRBJ2-2, with 7 bases matching TRBD2. The J segment lost 6 bases and the V segment lost 6 bases, leaving 7 bases of the junction unmatched. Germline V gene data show CDR1 as LNHDA and CDR2 as SQIVND (reference sequence). The CDR3 runs 14 residues. CDR3 sequence (DNA): TGTGCCAGTAGCTGGGGGAGGGGCGCCGGGGAGCTGTTTTTT. Protein: CASSWGRGAGELFF. The whole variable domain, remainder taken from reference TRBV19 and TRBJ2-2, is DGGITQSPKYLFRKEGQNVTLSCEQNLNHDAMYWYRQDPGQGLRLIYYSQIVNDFQKGDIAEGYSVSREKKESFPLTVTSAQKNPTAFYLCASSWGRGAGELFFGEGSRLTVL.

The V and J genes are TRBV7-9 and TRBJ2-2, with 11 bases fitting TRBD2. The V gene's germline CDR1 is SEHNR and CDR2 FQNEAQ (reference sequence). V shed 7 bases, J shed 4 bases, and the junction held 5 bases outside the gene matches. The CDR3 length is 15 residues. CDR3 protein: CASTPSGRRTGELFF. CDR3 nucleotide sequence: TGTGCCAGCACCCCTAGCGGGAGGCGCACCGGGGAGCTGTTTTTT.

The genes are TRBV10-3 and TRBJ1-1; weak D call: TRBD1 (6 bases). The CDR3 contains 16 residues. Looked up from germline, CDR1 is ENHRY and CDR2 is SYGVKD. Trimming removed 3 bases at V and 5 bases at J, with 19 bases between. CDR3: CAISDRSDGGRTEAFF. DNA for the CDR3: TGTGCCATCAGTGACCGATCCGACGGGGGGCGGACTGAAGCTTTCTTT.

This chain links TRBV15 with TRBJ1-5; 7 nucleotides match TRBD1. There are 18 residues in the CDR3. Per the germline V gene, CDR1 is LNHNV and CDR2 is YYDKDF (reference sequence). V lost 0 bases and J lost 8; bases outside the gene matches: 16. The CDR3 is CATSRDSNTGDASKPQHF. The CDR3 DNA reads TGTGCCACCAGCAGAGACTCAAATACAGGGGATGCAAGCAAGCCCCAGCATTTT.

This clone was counted a single time. The V call is TRBV18, the J call TRBJ2-5; TRBD1 matches 7 bases. J gave up 2 bases and V 8 bases, and 5 bases lay outside the gene matches. Germline loops: CDR1 KGHSH, CDR2 LQKENI. The CDR3 totals 13 residues. CDR3 DNA sequence: TGTGCCAGCACTGACAGGGCACAAGAGACCCAGTACTTC. This gives the protein CASTDRAQETQYF.

V gene TRBV19 combines with J gene TRBJ1-4; the D gene is possibly TRBD1 (6 bases). CDR3 size: 16 residues. V was shortened by 5 bases and J by 0 bases, with 13 bases between the two germline ends. CDR1 and CDR2 (germline): LNHDA, SQIVND (reference sequence). The CDR3 DNA reads TGTGCCAGTAGTTGGGGGCTCTTTGCAACTAATGAAAAACTGTTTTTT. Protein: CASSWGLFATNEKLFF.